These T cell receptor beta chains were read from a single sample in a study of T cells in Graves' hyperthyroidism and ophthalmopathy. TCRdb reanalysed the multiplex PCR reads using MiXCR and keeps one entry per CDR3 protein. The table has a few hundred thousand distinct CDR3 sequences, 13% to 15% seen once. The specimen was blood. The receptors originated from a woman in her forties or fifties with Graves' hyperthyroidism that later progressed to Graves' ophthalmopathy. Each CDR3 is given without its conserved first and last residue. Fields, in order: V gene, D gene, J gene, CDR3 protein. The D gene is left open where the match is weak.

v_call: TRBV28
d_call: TRBD2
j_call: TRBJ2-1
cdr3_aa: ASGLGLAGGGWF

v_call: TRBV7-9
d_call: NA
j_call: TRBJ2-7
cdr3_aa: ASSQLYSYEQY

v_call: TRBV30
d_call: NA
j_call: TRBJ2-4
cdr3_aa: AWSGGPGNIQY

v_call: TRBV28
d_call: NA
j_call: TRBJ2-5
cdr3_aa: ASKLAGNRRGPKRRY

v_call: TRBV18
d_call: NA
j_call: TRBJ2-3
cdr3_aa: ASSPQGIGFDTQY

v_call: TRBV10-3
d_call: TRBD2
j_call: TRBJ2-2
cdr3_aa: ANDPGLAGDPGELF

v_call: TRBV28
d_call: NA
j_call: TRBJ2-1
cdr3_aa: ASSLNLFNEQF

v_call: TRBV27
d_call: TRBD1
j_call: TRBJ2-7
cdr3_aa: ASSPPGQGPYEQY

v_call: TRBV19
d_call: TRBD2
j_call: TRBJ2-1
cdr3_aa: ASSFSGRGNEQF

v_call: TRBV19
d_call: NA
j_call: TRBJ2-3
cdr3_aa: ASSWTEGTDTQY

v_call: TRBV11-2
d_call: NA
j_call: TRBJ2-1
cdr3_aa: ASSLGRIPYQSYNEQF

v_call: TRBV29-1
d_call: NA
j_call: TRBJ1-5
cdr3_aa: SVTQGLGPQH

v_call: TRBV6-1
d_call: NA
j_call: TRBJ1-2
cdr3_aa: ASSTAGGNGYT

v_call: TRBV7-9
d_call: NA
j_call: TRBJ2-1
cdr3_aa: ASNWREYYNEQF

v_call: TRBV29-1
d_call: TRBD2
j_call: TRBJ2-5
cdr3_aa: SVSVFGTIRHKTQY

v_call: TRBV4-1
d_call: TRBD2
j_call: TRBJ2-5
cdr3_aa: ASSQGLLAGAWGTQY

v_call: TRBV13
d_call: TRBD1
j_call: TRBJ2-3
cdr3_aa: ASSLAPPGGSSTDTQY

v_call: TRBV12-3/TRBV12-4
d_call: TRBD1
j_call: TRBJ1-4
cdr3_aa: ASSRRTGGDEKLF

v_call: TRBV30
d_call: NA
j_call: TRBJ1-1
cdr3_aa: AWSTTATEAF

v_call: TRBV5-1
d_call: TRBD2
j_call: TRBJ2-2
cdr3_aa: ASRTSFLTGELF

v_call: TRBV6-2/TRBV6-3
d_call: TRBD1
j_call: TRBJ2-7
cdr3_aa: ASSETGGRSYEQY

v_call: TRBV28
d_call: NA
j_call: TRBJ2-5
cdr3_aa: ASTGDSLRETQY

v_call: TRBV28
d_call: NA
j_call: TRBJ2-4
cdr3_aa: ASRPGVGMVSRAKNIQY

v_call: TRBV10-1
d_call: TRBD2
j_call: TRBJ2-3
cdr3_aa: ASTSGGPMDTQY

v_call: TRBV11-2
d_call: NA
j_call: TRBJ2-5
cdr3_aa: ASSLAFRPTTQY

v_call: TRBV3-1
d_call: TRBD1
j_call: TRBJ1-2
cdr3_aa: ASSRMGQGNGYT

v_call: TRBV11-1
d_call: TRBD2
j_call: TRBJ2-1
cdr3_aa: ASSLASTSGSYEQF

v_call: TRBV6-1
d_call: NA
j_call: TRBJ2-5
cdr3_aa: ASTHGGTASRETQY

v_call: TRBV20-1
d_call: TRBD2
j_call: TRBJ2-3
cdr3_aa: SAKVLGLAGELDTQY

v_call: TRBV28
d_call: NA
j_call: TRBJ2-7
cdr3_aa: ASSFQTASTPYEQY

v_call: TRBV2
d_call: TRBD1
j_call: TRBJ2-3
cdr3_aa: ASSAGGQRTDTQY